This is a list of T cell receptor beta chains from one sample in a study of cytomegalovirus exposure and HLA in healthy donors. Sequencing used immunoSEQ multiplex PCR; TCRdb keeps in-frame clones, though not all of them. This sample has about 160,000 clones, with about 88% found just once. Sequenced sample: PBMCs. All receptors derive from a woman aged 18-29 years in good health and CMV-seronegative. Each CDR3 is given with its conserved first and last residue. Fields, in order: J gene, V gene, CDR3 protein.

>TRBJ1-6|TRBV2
CASSEDTGTANSPLHF
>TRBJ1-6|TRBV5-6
CASSLALNSPLHF
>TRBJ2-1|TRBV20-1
CSARANEQFF
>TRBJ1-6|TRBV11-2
CASSTYNSPLHF
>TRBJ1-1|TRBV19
CASSLFGRTEAFF
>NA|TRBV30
CGASGGGYEQYF
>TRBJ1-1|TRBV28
CASSPGLLNTEAFF
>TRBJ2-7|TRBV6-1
CASSEAAGPNQQYF
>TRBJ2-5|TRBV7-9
CASSFLGQLQETQYF
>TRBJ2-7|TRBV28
CASTLATSGTYEQYF
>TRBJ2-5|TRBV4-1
CASSQRLAGQETQYF
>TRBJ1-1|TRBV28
CASLPGRSTEAFF
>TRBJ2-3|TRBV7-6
CASSPNPTDTQYF
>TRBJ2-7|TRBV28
CASSTYFTLQGTGYEQYF
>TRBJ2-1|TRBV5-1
CASSQLGLMGFYNEQFF
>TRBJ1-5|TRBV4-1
CASSHAQGVLQPQHF
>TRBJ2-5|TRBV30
CATGVAGGGETQYF
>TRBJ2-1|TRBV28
CASSLILGDRGSNEQFF
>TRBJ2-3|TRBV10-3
CAISDGGEPDTQYF
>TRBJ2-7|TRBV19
CASSITTDRRGEQYF
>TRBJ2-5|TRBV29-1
CSVGTATQETQYF